One and the same sample provided the 20 T cell receptor beta chains below, sequenced in a study of blood T cell repertoires in COVID-19 (TCRdb year 2020). Library prep was done by the immunoSEQ multiplex PCR assay. This immuneACCESS table, as held by TCRdb, lists in-frame sequences with V and J called but not all clones. Of the missing ones, under half trace to an unresolved V gene in checked studies; the others have no known cause. This sample gives roughly 250,000 clones in total; around 89% of them show up just once. The ten largest clones add up to 8.8% of the sample. Sequenced material: PBMCs or T cells enriched from blood (not recorded which). The receptors shown here come from a man between 35 and 55 years old who had recovered from COVID-19.

The chain recombines TRBV5-1 with TRBJ2-7; D unclear. The CDR3 is made up of 15 amino acids. The germline V gene encodes CDR1 SGHRS and CDR2 YFSETQ. V was shortened by 5 bases and J by 0 bases, with 15 bases between the two germline ends. The CDR3 loop reads CASRPAPGASYEQYF. The CDR3 DNA sequence: TGCGCCAGCAGGCCGGCGCCAGGTGCCTCCTACGAGCAGTACTTC.

This chain joins TRBV7-6 and TRBJ1-2; tentatively, D is TRBD1 (5 bases). Germline-derived CDR1 and CDR2 are SGHVS and FNYEAQ. Trimming shortened V by 5 bases and J by 5 bases, and 12 bases separated the two germline ends. The CDR3 is 13 amino acids. In DNA form, the CDR3 reads TGTGCCAGCAGCACGAGGGGACTATATGGCTACACCTTC. This gives the protein CASSTRGLYGYTF.

The rearrangement joins TRBV7-9 to TRBJ2-7, with D perhaps matching TRBD2 (6 bases). Trimming shortened V by 5 bases and J by 2 bases, and 13 bases separated the two germline ends. CDR3 length: 14 residues. Germline CDR1 is SEHNR and CDR2 is FQNEAQ (reference sequence). The CDR3 protein is CASSRLVPPYEQYF. CDR3 sequence (DNA): TGTGCCAGCAGCCGACTAGTCCCACCCTACGAGCAGTACTTC. The full variable domain, rest sourced from reference TRBV7-9 and TRBJ2-7, is DTGVSQNPRHKITKRGQNVTFRCDPISEHNRLYWYRQTLGQGPEFLTYFQNEAQLEKSRLLSDRFSAERPKGSFSTLEIQRTEQGDSAMYLCASSRLVPPYEQYFGPGTRLTVT.

This chain uses TRBV10-1 with TRBJ2-1; TRBD2 might be the D (7 bases). This CDR3 has 13 residues. The V end lost 9 bases, the J end lost 6 bases, and 15 bases lay between the germline ends. CDR1 and CDR2 from the germline V gene are WNHNN and SYGVQD (reference sequence). For the CDR3, the DNA is TGCGCCAGTATTCAGGGAGGGGGCAATGAGCAGTTCTTC. Translated, it gives CASIQGGGNEQFF.

This chain joins TRBV6-1 and TRBJ2-7; D ambiguous. The CDR3 is 14 amino acids. Between the trimmed V and J ends, which lost 2 bases and 2 bases, there was a span of 10 bases. In germline, CDR1 is MNHNS, CDR2 SASEGT. The CDR3 coding sequence is TGTGCCAGCAGTGAAATTTACGGTCCCTACGAGCAGTACTTC. This translates into CASSEIYGPYEQYF.

V is TRBV5-8 and J is TRBJ2-5; 8 nucleotides match TRBD1. The CDR3 has 13 residues. The germline CDR1 and CDR2 sequences are SGHTS and YDEGEE. Germline trimming cut 7 bases from V and 2 bases from J; bases unmatched to any gene: 4. The CDR3: CASPDRGQETQYF. CDR3 sequence (DNA): TGTGCCAGCCCAGACAGGGGTCAAGAGACCCAGTACTTC. The full variable domain, rest sourced from reference TRBV5-8 and TRBJ2-5, is EAGVTQSPTHLIKTRGQQATLRCSPISGHTSVYWYQQALGLGLQFLLWYDEGEERNRGNFPPRFSGRQFPNYSSELNVNALELEDSALYLCASPDRGQETQYFGPGTRLLVL.

This clone showed up just once. The chain uses TRBV5-1 and TRBJ1-1; a possible D gene is TRBD1 (5 bases). V shed 4 bases and J shed 2 bases, with 9 bases lying between them. This CDR3 region has 13 residues. Germline V gives CDR1 SGHRS, CDR2 YFSETQ. The CDR3 DNA reads as TGCGCCAGCAGCCCTTGGACAAACACTGAAGCTTTCTTT. This sequence encodes CASSPWTNTEAFF.

This chain joins TRBV6-2 or TRBV6-3 and TRBJ1-5; possible D gene TRBD1, 6 bases. With 5 bases removed from V and 3 bases from J, the gap between germline ends came to 11 bases. Germline loops: CDR1 MNHEY, CDR2 SVGEGT. This CDR3 spans 14 amino acids. The chain's CDR3 is CASSRTGNNQPQHF. CDR3 sequence (DNA): TGTGCCAGCAGTCGCACAGGGAACAATCAGCCCCAGCATTTT.

This sequence joins TRBV7-3 and TRBJ2-6; 7 nucleotides line up with TRBD1. Germline-derived CDR1 and CDR2 are SGHTA and FQGTGA. This CDR3 region has 15 residues. Germline trimming cut 8 bases from V and 2 bases from J; bases unmatched to any gene: 6. The DNA of the CDR3 is TGTGCCAGCGGACCCACAGGGGCTGGGGCCAACGTCCTGACTTTC. Amino acids: CASGPTGAGANVLTF.

The rearrangement links TRBV20-1 to TRBJ2-1; 7 positions agree with TRBD2. Germline CDR1 reads DFQATT; CDR2 reads SNEGSKA (reference sequence). The junction had 11 bases not matched to a gene; V was cut back by 5 bases and J by 16 bases. The CDR3 is 11 amino acids. The CDR3 reads CSAQPREYGFF. For the CDR3, the DNA is TGCAGTGCTCAACCGCGGGAGTACGGTTTCTTC.

The CDR3 reads CASSPTGDYGYTF. The CDR3 region has the DNA TGTGCCAGCTCACCGACAGGGGACTATGGCTACACCTTC. V gene TRBV18 combines with J gene TRBJ1-2, with TRBD1 identical over 8 bases. V dropped 3 bases and J dropped 3; count of bases not matched to a gene: 0. The CDR3 sequence is 13 residues long. CDR1 KGHSH and CDR2 LQKENI come from the germline V gene. The full variable domain, completed using reference TRBV18 and TRBJ1-2, is NAGVMQNPRHLVRRRGQEARLRCSPMKGHSHVYWYRQLPEEGLKFMVYLQKENIIDESGMPKERFSAEFPKEGPSILRIQQVVRGDSAAYFCASSPTGDYGYTFGSGTRLTVV.

The chain has TRBV28 and TRBJ2-7; weak D call: TRBD1 (7 bases). Deletions cut 3 bases from V and 4 bases from J, with 13 bases between. The V gene's germline CDR1 is MDHEN and CDR2 SYDVKM. The CDR3 totals 14 residues. The CDR3 DNA follows: TGTGCCAGCAGTTTGCAGGGGGGAGGTTACGAGCAGTACTTC. This translates into CASSLQGGGYEQYF.

The V call is TRBV7-8, the J call TRBJ1-5, with 7 bases that match TRBD1. This CDR3 has 18 residues. J was trimmed by 8 bases and V by 5 bases; bases with no gene match: 21. Germline-derived CDR1 and CDR2 are SGHVS and FQNEAQ. This chain's CDR3 is CASSPKVGGRQAQKPQHF. CDR3 bases: TGTGCCAGCAGCCCGAAGGTAGGGGGCAGGCAGGCACAGAAGCCCCAGCATTTT.

The genes are TRBV18 and TRBJ2-7; 7 bases fit TRBD1. Unmatched junction bases numbered 7, after V lost 6 bases and J lost 5 bases. The CDR3 spans 13 residues. The V gene's germline CDR1 is KGHSH and CDR2 LQKENI. CDR3 sequence: CASSLGQFDEQYF. Written as DNA, the CDR3 is TGTGCCAGCTCCCTGGGACAGTTCGACGAGCAGTACTTC.

This clone was seen just once. V is TRBV15 and J is TRBJ2-3; D may be TRBD2 (6 bases). CDR1 is LNHNV, CDR2 YYDKDF, per germline (reference sequence). The CDR3 is made up of 16 amino acids. The V gene lost 1 base and the J gene lost 2 bases, with 13 bases spanning the gap. Here the CDR3 reads CATSRGTTGDTDTQYF. The CDR3, as DNA: TGTGCCACCAGCAGAGGGACTACTGGCGACACAGATACGCAGTATTTT.

This clone was detected once. The rearrangement links TRBV19 to TRBJ1-5; tentatively, D is TRBD1 (5 bases). CDR1 is LNHDA, CDR2 SQIVND, per germline (reference sequence). This CDR3 spans 16 amino acids. The V end was cut by 3 bases, the J end by 1 base, with 13 bases between. For the CDR3, the DNA is TGTGCCAGTAGTATCTCAGGGATCAGGAGCAATCAGCCCCAGCATTTT. It yields the protein CASSISGIRSNQPQHF.

The rearrangement links TRBV7-9 to TRBJ2-3; no firm D call. This CDR3 has 15 residues. Trimming pared 1 base from V and 2 bases from J, leaving 10 bases between. The germline gives CDR1 SEHNR, CDR2 FQNEAQ (reference sequence). The CDR3 region has the DNA TGTGCCAGCAGCTTAGGTCTACCGCTCACAGATACGCAGTATTTT. Its protein product is CASSLGLPLTDTQYF.

The rearrangement joins TRBV6-6 to TRBJ2-1, with no clear D. Deletions cut 7 bases from V and 0 bases from J, with 7 bases between. Germline V gives CDR1 MNHNY, CDR2 SVGAGI (reference sequence). There are 13 residues in the CDR3. Here the CDR3 reads CASTDSSYNEQFF. The CDR3 coding sequence is TGTGCCAGCACCGATAGCTCCTACAATGAGCAGTTCTTC.

The chain links TRBV5-1 to TRBJ2-1, with 11 bases identical to TRBD2. Trimming removed 7 bases from V and 8 bases from J; junction bases left unmatched: 5. Germline assignment: CDR1 SGHRS and CDR2 YFSETQ. This CDR3 comprises 13 residues. Here the CDR3 DNA reads TGCGCCAGCCGTAGCGGGAGGGCACATGAGCAGTTCTTC. Translated: CASRSGRAHEQFF.

The rearrangement joins TRBV27 to TRBJ2-7; TRBD1 matches 9 bases. This CDR3 has 18 residues. Looked up from germline, CDR1 is MNHEY and CDR2 is SMNVEV (reference sequence). The V gene end was trimmed by 2 bases and the J gene end by 4 bases; junction bases not matched to a gene: 15. The CDR3 bases are TGTGCCAGCAGTTTAAGTACACAATGGGGACAGGGAGCTTACGAGCAGTACTTC. It translates to CASSLSTQWGQGAYEQYF.